A single sample is the source of the 18 T cell receptor beta chains below, sequenced in a study of blood T cell repertoires in COVID-19 (dated by TCRdb to the early 2020s). Library preparation used the immunoSEQ multiplex PCR assay. TCRdb carries this immuneACCESS record with in-frame sequences only. Its versions omit some clonotypes, under half of them owing to an unresolved V gene in the studies checked, with the rest unexplained. The sample records hundreds of thousands of clones, about 88% of which are singletons. The biggest ten clones account for 2% to 2.5% of the sample. Sequenced material: peripheral blood. The receptors stem from a woman between 35 and 50 years old who had recovered from COVID-19.

V is TRBV19 and J is TRBJ2-7, with D possibly matching TRBD2 (6 bases). Germline V gives CDR1 LNHDA, CDR2 SQIVND (reference sequence). This CDR3 has 14 residues. V shed 5 bases and J shed 2 bases, with 13 bases lying between them. Here the CDR3 reads CASSALGGPYEQYF. The CDR3 bases are TGTGCCAGTAGTGCCCTGGGGGGACCCTACGAGCAGTACTTC.

V usage is TRBV4-2 and J usage is TRBJ2-3; 11 bases match TRBD2. This CDR3 has 17 residues. CDR1 is LGHNA and CDR2 is YNFKEQ in the germline V gene. The junction had 5 bases not matched to a gene; V was cut back by 1 base and J by 2 bases. DNA for the CDR3: TGTGCCAGCAGCCAAGTGGGGACTAGCGGAAACACAGATACGCAGTATTTT. It specifies CASSQVGTSGNTDTQYF.

The chain combines TRBV5-6 with TRBJ2-7, with 8 bases that match TRBD2. The CDR3 is 16 residues long. Germline V CDR1 and CDR2: SGHDT, YYEEEE. The V gene end was trimmed by 4 bases and the J gene end by 0 bases; junction bases not matched to a gene: 9. The CDR3 region has the DNA TGTGCCAGCAGCCCCGGGGGGGGGCGGTACTCCTACGAGCAGTACTTC. Protein product: CASSPGGGRYSYEQYF.

This chain uses TRBV5-4 with TRBJ2-6; tentative D call: TRBD2 (6 bases). Germline CDR1 and CDR2: SGHNT and YYREEE (reference sequence). The CDR3 totals 16 residues. Deletions cut 4 bases from V and 4 bases from J, with 15 bases between. CDR3 bases: TGTGCCAGCAGCCGTAGGGCGGGGACCGGGGCCAACGTCCTGACTTTC. This sequence encodes CASSRRAGTGANVLTF.

The genes are TRBV28 and TRBJ2-7; perhaps TRBD1 as D (6 bases). Germline V gives CDR1 MDHEN, CDR2 SYDVKM. CDR3 length: 14 amino acids. V lost 7 bases, J lost 5 bases, and 18 bases lay in between. The CDR3 coding sequence is TGTGCCAGCACCCGGGGCTCTCGACAGGACGAGCAGTACTTC. Translated, it gives CASTRGSRQDEQYF.

V gene TRBV24-1 combines with J gene TRBJ1-1, with a weak D call TRBD1 (6 bases). The germline gives CDR1 KGHDR, CDR2 SFDVKD. The germline V and J ends were trimmed by 4 bases and 1 base, with 12 bases remaining between them. The CDR3 runs to 15 residues. In nucleotides, the CDR3 is TGTGCCACCAGTGACCCAAGACAGGCGAACACTGAAGCTTTCTTT. Its translation: CATSDPRQANTEAFF.

The V gene is TRBV4-2, the J gene TRBJ2-7; TRBD1 aligns across 8 bases. The length of the CDR3 is 15 residues. V dropped 0 bases and J dropped 3; count of bases not matched to a gene: 4. Germline V CDR1 and CDR2: LGHNA, YNFKEQ. This CDR3 reads CASSQDGGQDYEQYF. As DNA, the CDR3 is TGTGCCAGCAGCCAAGACGGGGGACAGGACTACGAGCAGTACTTC.

This clone was detected once. This sequence joins TRBV28 and TRBJ1-4, with TRBD1 identical over 8 bases. The ends lost 6 bases at V and 8 bases at J; junction bases unmatched: 14. This CDR3 is built from 16 residues. Germline loops: CDR1 MDHEN, CDR2 SYDVKM. CDR3 protein: CASRNSAGGLNEKLFF. The CDR3, as DNA: TGTGCCAGCAGAAACTCCGCAGGGGGCTTGAACGAAAAACTGTTTTTT.

This sequence joins TRBV9 and TRBJ1-1; TRBD1 aligns across 7 bases. Germline lookup yields CDR1 SGDLS and CDR2 YYNGEE. The V segment lost 0 bases and the J segment 7 bases; nucleotides outside the gene matches: 6. The CDR3 contains 14 residues. CDR3 DNA sequence: TGTGCCAGCAGCGTAGGTGGGACAGCGAATGAAGCTTTCTTT. This codes for CASSVGGTANEAFF.

V usage is TRBV4-3 and J usage is TRBJ2-2, with 12 positions matching TRBD2. This CDR3 has 18 amino acids. V was clipped by 1 base and J by 0 bases; unmatched bases: 3. CDR1 and CDR2 (germline): LGHNA, YSLEER. The DNA of the CDR3 is TGCGCCAGCAGCCAAGGGACTAGCGGGGTTTCGAACACCGGGGAGCTGTTTTTT. Its protein is CASSQGTSGVSNTGELFF.

The gene calls are TRBV9 and TRBJ1-1; the D is unclear. Deletions cut 4 bases from V and 4 bases from J, with 17 bases between. Germline-derived CDR1 and CDR2 are SGDLS and YYNGEE. This CDR3 is 15 amino acids long. In DNA, the CDR3 is TGTGCCAGCAGCCCAATGGGAGTGGAGGGCACTGAAGCTTTCTTT. Amino acids: CASSPMGVEGTEAFF.

The CDR3 region is CSVLPTAITSQETQYF. CDR3 nucleotides: TGCAGCGTTCTTCCGACAGCGATAACTTCCCAAGAGACCCAGTACTTC. The rearrangement joins TRBV29-1 to TRBJ2-5, with D perhaps TRBD1 (5 bases). This CDR3 has 16 amino acids. Germline V gives CDR1 SQVTM, CDR2 ANQGSEA. Trimming took 5 bases from V and 1 from J, leaving 20 bases between them.

The chain has TRBV2 and TRBJ1-6; 8 nucleotides match TRBD1. The germline V gene encodes CDR1 SNHLY and CDR2 FYNNEI. CDR3 length: 15 amino acids. Unmatched junction bases numbered 9, after V lost 7 bases and J lost 7 bases. CDR3 coding DNA: TGTGCCAGCAAACCCCAGACAGGGGACAATTCACCCCTCCACTTT. Translation gives CASKPQTGDNSPLHF.

The chain has TRBV5-6 and TRBJ2-4, with D possibly TRBD1 on 6 matching bases. The length of the CDR3 is 18 residues. V gave up 3 bases and J gave up 0 bases, with 19 bases separating them. Germline V gene data show CDR1 as SGHDT and CDR2 as YYEEEE. The CDR3 DNA reads as TGTGCCAGCAGCTCTGCGACAGGAATCACACTAGCCAAAAACATTCAGTACTTC. Amino acid sequence: CASSSATGITLAKNIQYF. The full variable domain, with the rest looked up from reference TRBV5-6 and TRBJ2-4, is DAGVTQSPTHLIKTRGQQVTLRCSPKSGHDTVSWYQQALGQGPQFIFQYYEEEERQRGNFPDRFSGHQFPNYSSELNVNALLLGDSALYLCASSSATGITLAKNIQYFGAGTRLSVL.

This clone appeared once. V and J are TRBV10-1 and TRBJ1-3; unclear D gene. CDR1 is WNHNN and CDR2 is SYGVQD in the germline V gene (reference sequence). V was pared by 3 bases and J by 0 bases, with 6 bases between. CDR3 size: 14 residues. The CDR3 reads CASSDLYSGNTIYF. DNA of the CDR3: TGCGCCAGCAGTGACCTGTACTCTGGAAACACCATATATTTT.

This sequence joins TRBV7-3 and TRBJ1-2; 11 bases line up with TRBD1. Germline-derived CDR1 and CDR2 are SGHTA and FQGTGA. V lost 4 bases and J lost 4; bases outside the gene matches: 8. The CDR3 runs 16 residues. The CDR3 bases are TGTGCCAGCAGCTCCGGCCCCGGGACAGGGGGCTATGGCTACACCTTC. It codes for CASSSGPGTGGYGYTF.

This clone was found a few times. The chain recombines TRBV28 with TRBJ1-4; the D gene is possibly TRBD1 (5 bases). Germline CDR1 and CDR2: MDHEN and SYDVKM. This CDR3 is built from 12 residues. The V end lost 2 bases, the J end lost 12 bases, and 10 bases lay between the germline ends. Written as DNA, the CDR3 is TGTGCCAGCAGTTTAATAGGGGTTCAACTGTTTTTT. Its protein is CASSLIGVQLFF.

This clone was counted between two and nine times. The V and J genes are TRBV7-2 and TRBJ2-3, with D possibly TRBD2 on 6 matching bases. Deletions cut 2 bases from V and 1 base from J, with 7 bases between. Germline V CDR1 and CDR2: SGHTA, FQGNSA. The CDR3 is 14 residues long. CDR3 protein: CASSLSSGTDTQYF. CDR3 sequence (DNA): TGTGCCAGCAGCTTATCTAGCGGCACAGATACGCAGTATTTT.